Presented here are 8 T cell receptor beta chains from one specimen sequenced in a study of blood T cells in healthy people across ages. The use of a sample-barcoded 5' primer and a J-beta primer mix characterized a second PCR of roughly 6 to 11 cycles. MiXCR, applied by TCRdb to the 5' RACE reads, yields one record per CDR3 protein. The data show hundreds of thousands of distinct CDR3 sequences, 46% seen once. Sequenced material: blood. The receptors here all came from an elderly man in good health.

The CDR3: CASSLSGTGGTGELFF. DNA of the CDR3: TGTGCCAGCAGTTTATCGGGGACAGGGGGCACCGGGGAGCTGTTTTTT. This sequence joins TRBV27 and TRBJ2-2; 11 positions agree with TRBD1. CDR1 and CDR2 from the germline V gene are MNHEY and SMNVEV (reference sequence). V was clipped by 0 bases and J by 4 bases; unmatched bases: 1. The CDR3 extends over 16 amino acids.

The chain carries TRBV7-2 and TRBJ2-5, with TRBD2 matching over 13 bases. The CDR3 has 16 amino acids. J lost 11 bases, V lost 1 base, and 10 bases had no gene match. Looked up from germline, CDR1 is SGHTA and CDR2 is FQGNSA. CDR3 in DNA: TGTGCCAGCAGCTTAGGAGGGACTAGCGGGATCGTCAAGCAGTACTTC. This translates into CASSLGGTSGIVKQYF.

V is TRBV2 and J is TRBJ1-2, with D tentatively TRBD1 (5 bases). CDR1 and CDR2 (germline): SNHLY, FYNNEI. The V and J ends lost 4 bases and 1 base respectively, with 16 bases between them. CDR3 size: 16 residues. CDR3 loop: CASSGAWDGDNYGYTF. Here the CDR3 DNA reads TGTGCCAGCAGTGGAGCCTGGGACGGGGATAACTATGGCTACACCTTC.

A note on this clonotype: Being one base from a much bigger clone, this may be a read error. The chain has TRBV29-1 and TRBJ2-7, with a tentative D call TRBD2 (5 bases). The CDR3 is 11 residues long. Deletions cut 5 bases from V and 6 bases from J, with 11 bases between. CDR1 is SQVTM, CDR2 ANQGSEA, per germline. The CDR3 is CSVQAAAEQYF. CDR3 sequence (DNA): TGCAGCGTTCAAGCGGCGGCCGAGCAGTACTTC.

In DNA, the CDR3 is TGTGCCAGCAGTCCAGGGAACAGCCTTCGCAATCAGCCCCAGCATTTT. Its protein is CASSPGNSLRNQPQHF. The V call is TRBV12-3 or TRBV12-4, the J call TRBJ1-5; a possible D gene is TRBD1 (5 bases). This CDR3 region has 16 residues. Trimming shortened V by 5 bases and J by 2 bases, and 16 bases separated the two germline ends.

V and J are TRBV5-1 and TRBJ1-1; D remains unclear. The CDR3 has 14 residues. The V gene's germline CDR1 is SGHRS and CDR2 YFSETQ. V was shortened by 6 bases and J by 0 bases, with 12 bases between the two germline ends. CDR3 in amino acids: CASTSGDMNTEAFF. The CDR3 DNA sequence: TGCGCCAGCACGTCGGGAGACATGAACACTGAAGCTTTCTTT.

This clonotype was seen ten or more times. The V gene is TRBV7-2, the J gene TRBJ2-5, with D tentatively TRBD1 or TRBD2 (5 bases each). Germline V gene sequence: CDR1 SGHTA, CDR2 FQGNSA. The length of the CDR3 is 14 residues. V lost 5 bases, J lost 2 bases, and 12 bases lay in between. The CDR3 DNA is TGTGCCAGCAGCCTGGGACCGCAGCAAGAGACCCAGTACTTC. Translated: CASSLGPQQETQYF.

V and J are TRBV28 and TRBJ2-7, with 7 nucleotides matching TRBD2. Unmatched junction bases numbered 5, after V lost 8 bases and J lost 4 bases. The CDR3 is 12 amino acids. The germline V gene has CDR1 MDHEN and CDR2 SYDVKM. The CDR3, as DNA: TGTGCCAGCGGGGGGGTAGGGTACGAGCAGTACTTC. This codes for CASGGVGYEQYF.